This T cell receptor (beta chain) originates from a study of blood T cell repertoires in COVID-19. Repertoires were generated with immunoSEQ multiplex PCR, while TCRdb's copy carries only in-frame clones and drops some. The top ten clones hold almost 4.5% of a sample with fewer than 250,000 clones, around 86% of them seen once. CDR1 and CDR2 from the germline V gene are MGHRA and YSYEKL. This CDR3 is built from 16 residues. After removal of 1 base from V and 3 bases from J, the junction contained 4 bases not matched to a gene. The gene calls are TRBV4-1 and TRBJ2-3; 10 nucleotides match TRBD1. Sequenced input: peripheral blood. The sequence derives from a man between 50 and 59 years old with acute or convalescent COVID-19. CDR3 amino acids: CASSQARGQGTDTQYF. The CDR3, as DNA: TGCGCCAGCAGCCAAGCGCGGGGACAGGGGACAGATACGCAGTATTTT.